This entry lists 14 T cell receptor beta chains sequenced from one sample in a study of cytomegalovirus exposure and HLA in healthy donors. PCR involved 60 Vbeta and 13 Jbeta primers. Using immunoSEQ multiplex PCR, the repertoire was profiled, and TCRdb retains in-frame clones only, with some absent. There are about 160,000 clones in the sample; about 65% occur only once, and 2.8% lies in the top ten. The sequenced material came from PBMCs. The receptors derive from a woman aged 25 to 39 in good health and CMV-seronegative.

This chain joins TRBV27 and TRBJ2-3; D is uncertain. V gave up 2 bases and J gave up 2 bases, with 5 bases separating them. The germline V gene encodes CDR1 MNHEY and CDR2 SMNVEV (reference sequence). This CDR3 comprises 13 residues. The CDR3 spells CASSLEHTDTQYF. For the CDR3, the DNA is TGTGCCAGCAGTTTAGAGCACACAGATACGCAGTATTTT.

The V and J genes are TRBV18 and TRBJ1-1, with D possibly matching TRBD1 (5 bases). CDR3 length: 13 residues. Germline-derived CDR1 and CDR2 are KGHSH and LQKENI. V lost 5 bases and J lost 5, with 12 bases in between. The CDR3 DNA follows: TGTGCCAGCTCAAGTGGCCAGGGTACTGAAGCTTTCTTT. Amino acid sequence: CASSSGQGTEAFF. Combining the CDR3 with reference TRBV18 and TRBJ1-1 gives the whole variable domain NAGVMQNPRHLVRRRGQEARLRCSPMKGHSHVYWYRQLPEEGLKFMVYLQKENIIDESGMPKERFSAEFPKEGPSILRIQQVVRGDSAAYFCASSSGQGTEAFFGQGTRLTVV.

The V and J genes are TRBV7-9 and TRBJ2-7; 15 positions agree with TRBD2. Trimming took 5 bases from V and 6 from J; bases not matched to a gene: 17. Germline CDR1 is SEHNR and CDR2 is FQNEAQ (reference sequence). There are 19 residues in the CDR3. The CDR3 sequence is CASSPVLGLAGGGEFEQYF. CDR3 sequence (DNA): TGTGCCAGCAGCCCCGTTCTGGGACTAGCGGGAGGAGGGGAGTTCGAGCAGTACTTC.

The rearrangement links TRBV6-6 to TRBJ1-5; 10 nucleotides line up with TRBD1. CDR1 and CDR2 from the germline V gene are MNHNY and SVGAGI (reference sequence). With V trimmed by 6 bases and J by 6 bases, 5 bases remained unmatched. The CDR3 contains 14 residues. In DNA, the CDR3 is TGTGCCAGCAGACCGGGACAGGGGTTTCAGCCCCAGCATTTT. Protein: CASRPGQGFQPQHF.

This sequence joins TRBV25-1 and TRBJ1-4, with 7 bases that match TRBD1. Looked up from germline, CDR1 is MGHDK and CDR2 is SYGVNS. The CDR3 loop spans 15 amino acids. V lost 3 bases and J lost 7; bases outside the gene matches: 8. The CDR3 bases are TGTGCCAGCAGTGACGAACACAGGGGCTCTGAAAAACTGTTTTTT. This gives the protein CASSDEHRGSEKLFF. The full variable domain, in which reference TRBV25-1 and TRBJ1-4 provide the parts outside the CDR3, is EADIYQTPRYLVIGTGKKITLECSQTMGHDKMYWYQQDPGMELHLIHYSYGVNSTEKGDLSSESTVSRIRTEHFPLTLESARPSHTSQYLCASSDEHRGSEKLFFGSGTQLSVL.

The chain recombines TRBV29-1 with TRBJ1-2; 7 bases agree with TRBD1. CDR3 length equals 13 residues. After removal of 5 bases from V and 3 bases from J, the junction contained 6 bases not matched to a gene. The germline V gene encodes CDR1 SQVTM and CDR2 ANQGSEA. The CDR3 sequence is CSVQGGADYGYTF. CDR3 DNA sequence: TGCAGCGTTCAAGGGGGCGCAGACTATGGCTACACCTTC.

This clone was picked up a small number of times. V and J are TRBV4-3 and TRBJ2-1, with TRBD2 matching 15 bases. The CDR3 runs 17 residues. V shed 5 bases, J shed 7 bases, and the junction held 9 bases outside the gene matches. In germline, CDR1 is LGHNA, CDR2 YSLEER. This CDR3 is CASSYLPGLAGGNEQFF. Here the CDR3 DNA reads TGCGCCAGCAGCTACTTACCGGGACTAGCGGGAGGAAATGAGCAGTTCTTC.

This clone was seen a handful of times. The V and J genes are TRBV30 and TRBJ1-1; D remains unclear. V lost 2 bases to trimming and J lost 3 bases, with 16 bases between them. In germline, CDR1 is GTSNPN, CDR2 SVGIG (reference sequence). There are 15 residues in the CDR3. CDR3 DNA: TGTGCCTGGAGTTCCTTCCGCGGTTTGTACACTGAAGCTTTCTTT. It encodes CAWSSFRGLYTEAFF.

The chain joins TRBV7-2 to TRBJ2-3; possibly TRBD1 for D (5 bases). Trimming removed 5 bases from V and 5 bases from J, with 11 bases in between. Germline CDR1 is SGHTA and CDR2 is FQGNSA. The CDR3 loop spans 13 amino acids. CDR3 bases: TGTGCCAGCAGCCCTTGGACACAAGATACGCAGTATTTT. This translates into CASSPWTQDTQYF.

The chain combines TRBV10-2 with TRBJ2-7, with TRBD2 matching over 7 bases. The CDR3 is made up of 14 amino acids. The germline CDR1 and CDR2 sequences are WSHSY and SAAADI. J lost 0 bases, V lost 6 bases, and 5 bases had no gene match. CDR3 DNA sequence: TGCGCCAGCAGCCTAGGGAGGGACTCCTACGAGCAGTACTTC. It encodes CASSLGRDSYEQYF.

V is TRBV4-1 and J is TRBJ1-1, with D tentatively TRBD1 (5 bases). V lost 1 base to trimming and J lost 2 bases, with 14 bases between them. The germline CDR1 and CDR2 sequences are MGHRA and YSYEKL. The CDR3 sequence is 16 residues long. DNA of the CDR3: TGCGCCAGCAGCCAAGTCCTGGGGGGGACTAACACTGAAGCTTTCTTT. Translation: CASSQVLGGTNTEAFF.

CDR3 DNA: TGTGCCACCAGCAGGTTGACAGGGTTAGCCAAAAACATTCAGTACTTC. This sequence encodes CATSRLTGLAKNIQYF. This rearrangement joins TRBV15 to TRBJ2-4; 7 bases agree with TRBD1. J was trimmed by 0 bases and V by 3 bases; bases with no gene match: 5. The CDR3 sequence is 16 residues long. Germline V CDR1 and CDR2: LNHNV, YYDKDF (reference sequence).

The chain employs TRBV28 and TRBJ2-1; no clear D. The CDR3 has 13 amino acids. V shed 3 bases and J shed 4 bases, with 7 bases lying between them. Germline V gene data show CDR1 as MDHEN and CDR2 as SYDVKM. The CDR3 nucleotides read TGTGCCAGCAGTTTTGTCACTTACAATGAGCAGTTCTTC. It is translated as CASSFVTYNEQFF.

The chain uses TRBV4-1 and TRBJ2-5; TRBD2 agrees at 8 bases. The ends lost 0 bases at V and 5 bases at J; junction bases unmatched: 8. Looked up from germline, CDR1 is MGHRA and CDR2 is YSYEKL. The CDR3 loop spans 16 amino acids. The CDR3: CASSQESRGEVETQYF. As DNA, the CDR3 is TGCGCCAGCAGCCAAGAGTCGCGGGGGGAAGTTGAGACCCAGTACTTC.